These 22 T cell receptor beta chains came from one sample sequenced in a study of T-cell reconstitution after alpha-beta-depleted transplantation in children. TCRbeta library construction was performed incorporating unique molecular identifiers. Each CDR3 protein gets one entry after TCRdb re-called the PCR reads with MiXCR. The sample has fewer than 550,000 distinct CDR3 sequences; 10% to 12% are singletons. Sequenced material: PBMCs, mostly from graft donor cells, taken 180 days after TCRalphabeta/CD19-depleted stem cell transplant. These receptors all come from a female patient between 2 and 15 years old who had a stem cell transplant for aplastic anemia, so the T cells may come from the graft donor.

The CDR3 sequence: CASSVMSSPSTDTQYF. The CDR3 region has the DNA TGTGCCAGCAGCGTAATGAGCTCACCGAGCACAGATACGCAGTATTTT. The V call is TRBV9, the J call TRBJ2-3; no firm D call. CDR1 and CDR2 (germline): SGDLS, YYNGEE. The CDR3 covers 16 residues. V shed 1 base and J shed 0 bases, with 12 bases lying between them.

This clonotype was seen repeatedly, ten times or more. V and J are TRBV6-2 or TRBV6-3 and TRBJ1-5, with TRBD1 identical over 7 bases. The CDR3 runs to 14 residues. With 6 bases clipped from V and 0 bases from J, the junction kept 2 bases outside the gene matches. Per germline, CDR1 MNHEY and CDR2 SVGEGT. The CDR3 reads CASSGQVSNQPQHF. Written as DNA, the CDR3 is TGTGCCAGCAGCGGACAGGTTAGCAATCAGCCCCAGCATTTT.

This clonotype has a handful of counts. V is TRBV7-3 and J is TRBJ1-2; 12 positions match TRBD1. This CDR3 is built from 18 residues. J gave up 8 bases and V 2 bases, and 15 bases lay outside the gene matches. Germline CDR1 is SGHTA and CDR2 is FQGTGA. The CDR3 nucleotides read TGTGCCAGCAGCTTATTGGGGACAGGGGGCGCTGGAGCAGGCGGCTACACCTTC. Protein product: CASSLLGTGGAGAGGYTF. Together with reference TRBV7-3 and TRBJ1-2, the CDR3 gives the full variable domain: GAGVSQTPSNKVTEKGKYVELRCDPISGHTALYWYRQSLGQGPEFLIYFQGTGAADDSGLPNDRFFAVRPEGSVSTLKIQRTERGDSAVYLCASSLLGTGGAGAGGYTFGSGTRLTVV.

This chain joins TRBV23-1 and TRBJ2-5; D call uncertain. TRBV23-1 qualifies as an ORF whose function is uncertain. The CDR3 contains 17 residues. Deletions cut 4 bases from V and 3 bases from J, with 21 bases between. CDR3 nucleotides: TGCGCCAGCAGTCCATCGGGTCAGTTCCCTCCTGAAGAGACCCAGTACTTC. It is translated as CASSPSGQFPPEETQYF.

This CDR3 is CASSLFGNTIYF. The CDR3, as DNA: TGTGCCAGCAGTCTTTTTGGAAACACCATATATTTT. The rearrangement uses TRBV28 and TRBJ1-3; no reliable D call. The germline V gene encodes CDR1 MDHEN and CDR2 SYDVKM. Trimming removed 5 bases at V and 3 bases at J, with 5 bases between. The length of the CDR3 is 12 residues.

This clonotype was seen only a few times. The chain couples TRBV21-1 to TRBJ1-4; TRBD1, the table's D call, was not compared with the DNA. TRBV21-1 represents a pseudogene. The CDR3 totals 15 residues. The CDR3, as DNA: TGTGCCAGCAGCCTTCGTCAGGGGGCGGATGAAAAACTGTTTTTT. Translating gives CASSLRQGADEKLFF.

This sequence joins TRBV5-1 and TRBJ2-2, with D possibly matching TRBD1 (6 bases). CDR1 is SGHRS, CDR2 YFSETQ, per germline. Between the trimmed V and J ends, which lost 0 bases and 4 bases, there was a span of 13 bases. The CDR3 spans 16 residues. CDR3 DNA sequence: TGCGCCAGCAGCTTGGCTCAGGGGCCACCCACCGGGGAGCTGTTTTTT. Encoded protein: CASSLAQGPPTGELFF.

The sample holds a few counts of this clonotype. The chain uses TRBV12-3 or TRBV12-4 and TRBJ1-2; TRBD1 is a possible D gene (6 bases). V shed 6 bases and J shed 8 bases, with 10 bases lying between them. CDR3 size: 11 residues. CDR3 bases: TGTGCCAGCAGCTACAGGGACGGCTACACCTTC. It specifies CASSYRDGYTF.

The chain couples TRBV29-1 to TRBJ2-5, with TRBD2 as a possible D gene (5 bases). The ends were cut back, 2 bases at V and 5 bases at J, with 15 bases in the middle. The CDR3 sequence is 14 residues long. The germline CDR1 and CDR2 sequences are SQVTM and ANQGSEA. The CDR3 bases are TGCAGCGTTGAAACCCCGCGGGCCTGGGAGACCCAGTACTTC. Its translation: CSVETPRAWETQYF. The variable domain in full, completed from reference TRBV29-1 and TRBJ2-5, reads SAVISQKPSRDICQRGTSLTIQCQVDSQVTMMFWYRQQPGQSLTLIATANQGSEATYESGFVIDKFPISRPNLTFSTLTVSNMSPEDSSIYLCSVETPRAWETQYFGPGTRLLVL.

The chain recombines TRBV29-1 with TRBJ2-7, with a tentative D call TRBD1 (6 bases). The CDR3 is 16 residues long. Trimming removed 0 bases at V and 3 bases at J, with 18 bases between. The germline gives CDR1 SQVTM, CDR2 ANQGSEA. The CDR3 is CSVEDLKNRVGYEQYV. As DNA, the CDR3 is TGCAGCGTTGAAGATCTTAAGAACAGGGTCGGCTACGAGCAGTACGTC.

This clonotype was counted at least ten times. The chain recombines TRBV6-1 with TRBJ1-5; no definite D call. The ends were cut back, 2 bases at V and 4 bases at J, with 9 bases in the middle. The germline CDR1 and CDR2 sequences are MNHNS and SASEGT. The CDR3 is 14 residues long. CDR3 sequence: CASSELGGNQPQHF. The CDR3 bases are TGTGCCAGCAGTGAATTAGGAGGAAATCAGCCCCAGCATTTT.

This clonotype was observed at least ten times. This CDR3 is CASSLAQAGRGDTQYF. The DNA for the CDR3 is TGTGCCAGCAGCTTAGCGCAGGCAGGACGGGGAGATACGCAGTATTTT. V and J are TRBV7-2 and TRBJ2-3, with D possibly TRBD2 on 5 matching bases. Germline V CDR1 and CDR2: SGHTA, FQGNSA. CDR3 size: 16 residues. V lost 0 bases, J lost 5 bases, and 15 bases lay in between.

This clonotype has just a few counts. The chain is built from TRBV2 and TRBJ2-3; 9 bases map to TRBD2. CDR1 is SNHLY and CDR2 is FYNNEI in the germline V gene. The CDR3 consists of 16 residues. V lost 3 bases, J lost 0 bases, and 4 bases stayed unmatched. The CDR3 DNA is TGTGCCAGCAGTGACCCTAGCGGGGCTAGCACAGATACGCAGTATTTT. Residues: CASSDPSGASTDTQYF.

This clonotype was counted between two and nine times. J is TRBJ1-1 and V is TRBV6-1, with D perhaps TRBD1 (6 bases). V lost 5 bases to trimming and J lost 2 bases, with 24 bases between them. CDR3 length: 18 residues. Germline V gives CDR1 MNHNS, CDR2 SASEGT. CDR3 loop: CASSSYVLAGTINTEAFF. The CDR3 DNA reads TGTGCCAGCAGTAGTTACGTCCTTGCCGGGACAATAAACACTGAAGCTTTCTTT.

The chain links TRBV5-1 to TRBJ2-2; 7 nucleotides align to TRBD2. The junction had 3 bases not matched to a gene; V was cut back by 0 bases and J by 1 base. This CDR3 is built from 16 residues. Germline lookup yields CDR1 SGHRS and CDR2 YFSETQ. This CDR3 is CASSLETGGNTGELFF. DNA of the CDR3: TGCGCCAGCAGCTTGGAAACGGGGGGGAACACCGGGGAGCTGTTTTTT.

V and J are TRBV9 and TRBJ2-4; 9 bases fit TRBD2. Germline CDR1 SGDLS, CDR2 YYNGEE. Germline trimming cut 0 bases from V and 8 bases from J; bases unmatched to any gene: 12. The CDR3 runs 17 residues. CDR3 protein: CASSVGPSGASGDIQYF. In DNA, the CDR3 is TGTGCCAGCAGCGTAGGCCCTAGCGGGGCCTCGGGGGACATTCAGTACTTC.

V and J are TRBV20-1 and TRBJ2-7, with D tentatively TRBD2 (6 bases). The V and J ends lost 5 bases and 4 bases respectively, with 18 bases between them. Germline CDR1 is DFQATT and CDR2 is SNEGSKA (reference sequence). The CDR3 runs 14 residues. The CDR3 here is CSAGGLQNGYEQYF. The CDR3 nucleotides are TGCAGTGCTGGGGGACTTCAAAACGGGTACGAGCAGTACTTC.

This clonotype was observed a handful of times. The chain employs TRBV7-8 and TRBJ1-3; D remains ambiguous. The V gene's germline CDR1 is SGHVS and CDR2 FQNEAQ. V lost 2 bases, J lost 0 bases, and 11 bases lay in between. The CDR3 spans 16 residues. Here the CDR3 DNA reads TGTGCCAGCAGCTTATCGTCTGAGAGCTCTGGAAACACCATATATTTT. Residues: CASSLSSESSGNTIYF. The whole variable domain, remainder taken from reference TRBV7-8 and TRBJ1-3, is GAGVSQSPRYKVAKRGQDVALRCDPISGHVSLFWYQQALGQGPEFLTYFQNEAQLDKSGLPSDRFFAERPEGSVSTLKIQRTQQEDSAVYLCASSLSSESSGNTIYFGEGSWLTVV.

This clonotype showed up many times. J is TRBJ2-3 and V is TRBV11-2; D uncertain. Trimming took 0 bases from V and 3 from J, leaving 13 bases between them. The CDR3 consists of 16 residues. CDR1 SGHAT and CDR2 FQNNGV come from the germline V gene. CDR3 loop: CASSLDPYAVTDTQYF. CDR3 coding DNA: TGTGCCAGCAGCTTAGATCCATATGCAGTGACAGATACGCAGTATTTT.

This clonotype was seen many times. The J gene is TRBJ2-1, the V gene TRBV6-2 or TRBV6-3; D possibly corresponds to TRBD2 (6 bases). Trimming took off 6 bases at V and 4 bases at J, with 13 bases between the two ends. The CDR3 is 14 residues long. Germline loops: CDR1 MNHEY, CDR2 SVGEGT. CDR3 bases: TGTGCCAGCAGGCCGGGCGGGAAGTACAATGAGCAGTTCTTC. This codes for CASRPGGKYNEQFF.

V and J are TRBV6-5 and TRBJ1-5, with D tentatively TRBD1 (5 bases). The germline gives CDR1 MNHEY, CDR2 SVGAGI. Trimming took off 2 bases at V and 0 bases at J, with 17 bases between the two ends. The CDR3 is 18 residues long. The chain's CDR3 is CASSYHRAGPNSNQPQHF. In DNA, the CDR3 is TGTGCCAGCAGTTACCACCGAGCGGGACCCAATAGCAATCAGCCCCAGCATTTT.

The J gene is TRBJ2-1, the V gene TRBV5-6; 8 bases are shared with TRBD1. CDR1 SGHDT and CDR2 YYEEEE come from the germline V gene. The CDR3 runs to 14 residues. Unmatched junction bases numbered 7, after V lost 4 bases and J lost 7 bases. CDR3 protein: CASSIGQGTNEQFF. In nucleotides, the CDR3 is TGTGCCAGCAGCATAGGACAGGGAACTAATGAGCAGTTCTTC.